This T cell receptor (beta chain) was sequenced in a study of blood T cell repertoires in COVID-19 (TCRdb year 2020). In terms of the full investigation: Samples covering the acute and convalescent phases of COVID-19 were provided by collaborators in the United States, Italy and Spain. The material from the prospective study consisted of cDNA or gDNA derived from T cells, B-cell-depleted T cells, or PBMCs. Deeply sampled blood TCRbeta repertoires from subjects exposed to, actively infected with, or recovered from COVID-19 were included in the dataset. The repertoires were released in a freely available public database intended as a resource for research on the immune response to SARS-CoV-2. Samples came from the ongoing ImmuneRACE study (first 160 participants) plus 1,254 subjects from 6 global collaborators. Sample metadata almost always included a de-identified subject ID, COVID-19 status, age in years and sex. HLA class I and class II types, where available, came from metadata supplied by the sample provider rather than from assay-based typing.

The collaborating institutions used their own protocols to collect whole blood in K2EDTA tubes. Collaborator samples were shipped for TCRbeta analysis as frozen whole blood, isolated PBMCs, or DNA extracted from either sample type. A remark on this clone: The antigen this receptor binds is unknown. Qualities for individual bases were not recorded, and no much larger clone is one base off.

The study at large found these results: How much clinical and demographic metadata was included differed by source and by participant, and the metadata was provided uncurated.

TCRbeta CDR3 regions were amplified from genomic DNA by means of the immunoSEQ Assay, a bias-controlled multiplex PCR. Under the source paper's analysis protocol: Within the assay, amplification of reference gene primers was used to estimate how many nucleated cells each sample contained. Sequence reads were collapsed and filtered to measure the absolute abundance of every unique TCRbeta CDR3 rearrangement. Productive Simpson clonality was computed per sample as the square root of Simpson's diversity index over productive rearrangements. The source is immuneACCESS, and TCRdb retained only in-frame sequences with V and J called. Part of the clones is not carried over; for the studies checked, unresolved V genes explain less than half of this, and the remainder is unexplained. The D gene and trimming were derived from the DNA, and the V and J assignments and clone size from that table. This sample holds 100,000 or so clones; approximately 62% were observed only once. Less than 6.5% of the sample goes to the ten largest clones.

Based on the germline V gene, the CDR1 and CDR2 sequences are MNHNS and SASEGT. The CDR3 spans 13 residues, from the cysteine through the phenylalanine. Just the 39-base CDR3 DNA is kept, in frame starting at base 1. V is reduced by 8 bases and J by 0 bases, leaving a spacing of 10 bases between them. This TCR derives from a man older than 75 with acute or convalescent COVID-19. In this chain, TRBV6-1 is recombined with TRBJ1-2, with no confidently assigned D gene. The sequenced sample consisted of peripheral blood. The CDR3 in this case is CASHRGTNYGYTF. The DNA sequence is TGTGCCAGCCACCGGGGAACTAACTATGGCTACACCTTC.